Following are 12 T cell receptor beta chains from one sample sequenced in a study of shared T cell receptors in the human thymus. Produced via immunoSEQ multiplex PCR; TCRdb's table is partial and in-frame only. The sample lists 500,000 to 850,000 clones, around 87% occurring once. Another study also made use of these data, one on human thymus T cells.

The specimen was thymocytes. The receptors derive from a boy under two years old with a congenital heart defect.

This chain joins TRBV25-1 and TRBJ1-2, with 8 positions matching TRBD1. The CDR3 consists of 12 residues. The germline V gene has CDR1 MGHDK and CDR2 SYGVNS. The V and J ends lost 8 bases and 8 bases, in that order; junction bases with no gene match: 7. The CDR3 DNA reads TGTGCCAGCCTGGACAGGGAGGGGGGCTACACCTTC. It specifies CASLDREGGYTF.

This sequence joins TRBV21-1 and TRBJ2-7; the D call TRBD2 from the table was never checked on the DNA. TRBV21-1 is classified as a pseudogene. This CDR3 region has 12 residues. CDR3 sequence (DNA): TGTGCCAGCAGCAAATTACCGGGGAAGCAGTACTTC. Translation: CASSKLPGKQYF.

The V call is TRBV7-2, the J call TRBJ1-1, with 9 bases matching TRBD1. Germline V gene sequence: CDR1 SGHTA, CDR2 FQGNSA. Trimming at V came to 5 bases and at J to 8 bases, leaving 9 bases not matched to a gene. The CDR3 is made up of 14 amino acids. The CDR3 loop reads CASSPTLGQGEAFF. Written as DNA, the CDR3 is TGTGCCAGCAGCCCCACCCTCGGACAGGGGGAAGCTTTCTTT.

The chain couples TRBV27 to TRBJ1-2; 7 positions match TRBD1. With 0 bases clipped from V and 3 bases from J, the junction kept 1 base outside the gene matches. This CDR3 spans 14 amino acids. Per germline, CDR1 MNHEY and CDR2 SMNVEV (reference sequence). In DNA form, the CDR3 reads TGTGCCAGCAGTTTATCTCAGGGGGACTATGGCTACACCTTC. This codes for CASSLSQGDYGYTF.

The chain recombines TRBV28 with TRBJ1-4; maybe TRBD1 (6 bases). Trimming cost V 3 bases and J 8 bases, with 10 bases left between them. Germline V lookup: CDR1 MDHEN, CDR2 SYDVKM. The length of the CDR3 is 13 residues. CDR3 sequence (DNA): TGTGCCAGCAGTTTTGCGGGGGGCGAAAAACTGTTTTTT. It yields the protein CASSFAGGEKLFF.

The sample holds one count of this clone. The V gene is TRBV9, the J gene TRBJ2-2; TRBD2 aligns across 14 bases. Germline values: CDR1 SGDLS, CDR2 YYNGEE. V lost 4 bases, J lost 6 bases, and 11 bases stayed unmatched. The CDR3 extends over 18 amino acids. The CDR3 loop is CASSPLGLAGGISGELFF. DNA for the CDR3: TGTGCCAGCAGCCCCCTCGGACTAGCGGGAGGAATTTCCGGGGAGCTGTTTTTT. The complete variable domain, with remaining parts taken from reference TRBV9 and TRBJ2-2, reads DSGVTQTPKHLITATGQRVTLRCSPRSGDLSVYWYQQSLDQGLQFLIQYYNGEERAKGNILERFSAQQFPDLHSELNLSSLELGDSALYFCASSPLGLAGGISGELFFGEGSRLTVL.

This sequence joins TRBV4-3 and TRBJ2-7; 8 bases are shared with TRBD2. From germline, CDR1 is LGHNA and CDR2 YSLEER. CDR3 size: 22 residues. V lost 0 bases, J lost 0 bases, and 22 bases stayed unmatched. The CDR3 loop reads CASSQDSHSGGSRGSSSYEQYF. DNA for the CDR3: TGCGCCAGCAGCCAAGATTCCCACTCGGGGGGGTCTCGCGGTTCGAGCTCCTACGAGCAGTACTTC.

J is TRBJ1-2 and V is TRBV28, with 12 bases fitting TRBD1. The junction had 14 bases not matched to a gene; V was cut back by 5 bases and J by 4 bases. CDR3 size: 18 residues. Germline loops: CDR1 MDHEN, CDR2 SYDVKM. The CDR3 loop reads CASSAPGTGGDLSYGYTF. In DNA, the CDR3 is TGTGCCAGCAGTGCACCCGGGACAGGGGGCGATTTATCCTATGGCTACACCTTC.

The chain recombines TRBV4-3 with TRBJ2-7, with a weak D call TRBD2 (6 bases). Per germline, CDR1 LGHNA and CDR2 YSLEER. Between the trimmed V and J ends, which lost 6 bases and 6 bases, there was a span of 21 bases. The CDR3 loop spans 15 amino acids. The CDR3 loop is CASSHGRRGVREQYF. The CDR3 DNA is TGCGCCAGCAGTCACGGACGGCGCGGGGTTCGCGAGCAGTACTTC.

The CDR3 protein is CASSPRASGTSSYEQYF. CDR3 DNA sequence: TGTGCCAGCAGCCCCCGGGCTAGCGGGACAAGCTCCTACGAGCAGTACTTC. The V gene is TRBV7-2, the J gene TRBJ2-7; TRBD2 matches at 9 bases. The CDR3 has 17 amino acids. The V gene end was trimmed by 5 bases and the J gene end by 0 bases; junction bases not matched to a gene: 11. Germline lookup yields CDR1 SGHTA and CDR2 FQGNSA. Variable domain in full (rest from reference TRBV7-2 and TRBJ2-7): GAGVSQSPSNKVTEKGKDVELRCDPISGHTALYWYRQSLGQGLEFLIYFQGNSAPDKSGLPSDRFSAERTGGSVSTLTIQRTQQEDSAVYLCASSPRASGTSSYEQYFGPGTRLTVT.

The rearrangement links TRBV7-8 to TRBJ1-1, with unresolved D. This CDR3 is 14 amino acids long. Germline CDR1 SGHVS, CDR2 FQNEAQ. V was shortened by 0 bases and J by 10 bases, with 15 bases between the two germline ends. The CDR3 sequence is CASSLAFKESRAFF. In DNA form, the CDR3 reads TGTGCCAGCAGCTTAGCGTTTAAGGAGTCCAGAGCTTTCTTT.

This clone was counted once. The chain joins TRBV13 to TRBJ1-1, with D maybe TRBD1 (5 bases). V was trimmed by 5 bases and J by 0 bases, leaving 13 bases between them. Germline CDR1 reads PRHDT; CDR2 reads FYEKMQ (reference sequence). CDR3 size: 15 residues. This CDR3 reads CASSMVGAVNTEAFF. The CDR3 DNA sequence: TGTGCCAGCAGCATGGTAGGGGCGGTGAACACTGAAGCTTTCTTT.